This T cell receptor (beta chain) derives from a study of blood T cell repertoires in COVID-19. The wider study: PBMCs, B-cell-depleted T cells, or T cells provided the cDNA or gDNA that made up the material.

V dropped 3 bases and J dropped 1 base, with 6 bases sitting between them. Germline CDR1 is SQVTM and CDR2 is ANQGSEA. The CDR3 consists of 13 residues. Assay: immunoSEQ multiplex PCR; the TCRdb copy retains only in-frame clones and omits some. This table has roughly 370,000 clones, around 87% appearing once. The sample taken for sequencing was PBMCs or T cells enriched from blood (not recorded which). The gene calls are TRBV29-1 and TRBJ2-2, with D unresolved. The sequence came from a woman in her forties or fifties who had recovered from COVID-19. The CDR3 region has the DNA TGCAGCGTTGATGGCTGGAACACCGGGGAGCTGTTTTTT. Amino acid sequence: CSVDGWNTGELFF.